These 20 T cell receptor beta chains came from one sample sequenced in a study of T-cell reconstitution after alpha-beta-depleted transplantation in children. Preparation of the TCRbeta library involved a method that used unique molecular identifiers. One entry per CDR3 protein results from TCRdb running MiXCR on the PCR reads. Of hundreds of thousands of distinct CDR3 sequences in the sample, around a third were seen once. This material consisted of PBMCs from the stem cell graft donor, taken from the stem cell graft. Receptors were obtained from a human donor who donated a stem cell graft to a child with aplastic anemia.

The chain links TRBV7-2 to TRBJ2-3, with TRBD1 identical over 11 bases. After removal of 5 bases from V and 0 bases from J, the junction contained 7 bases not matched to a gene. CDR1 is SGHTA and CDR2 is FQGNSA in the germline V gene. CDR3 length: 17 residues. The CDR3 reads CASSVGTGGTSTDTQYF. In DNA form, the CDR3 reads TGTGCCAGCAGCGTAGGGACAGGGGGAACTAGCACAGATACGCAGTATTTT.

The chain uses TRBV19 and TRBJ2-1; D not certain. Trimming pared 5 bases from V and 0 bases from J, leaving 11 bases between. This CDR3 has 15 amino acids. The germline CDR1 and CDR2 sequences are LNHDA and SQIVND (reference sequence). The CDR3 reads CASSYRVSSYNEQFF. CDR3 DNA: TGTGCCAGTAGTTATCGGGTGAGCTCCTACAATGAGCAGTTCTTC.

CDR3 sequence reads: CASNLLAGAGYNEQFF. In DNA form, the CDR3 reads TGCGCCAGCAACTTATTAGCGGGAGCGGGTTACAATGAGCAGTTCTTC. The chain couples TRBV5-1 to TRBJ2-1, with 9 bases lining up with TRBD2. The trim removed 6 bases at V and 4 bases at J, leaving 11 bases unmatched. CDR3 length: 16 amino acids. In germline, CDR1 is SGHRS, CDR2 YFSETQ.

This chain joins TRBV6-2 or TRBV6-3 and TRBJ2-7, with 14 positions matching TRBD2. The CDR3 runs 16 residues. Germline V gives CDR1 MNHEY, CDR2 SVGEGT. Trimming removed 2 bases from V and 0 bases from J; junction bases left unmatched: 0. DNA of the CDR3: TGTGCCAGCAGTTACGGACTAGCGGGGGGCTCCTACGAGCAGTACTTC. Its translation: CASSYGLAGGSYEQYF.

This clonotype was picked up a small number of times. This chain joins TRBV28 and TRBJ2-1; D is uncertain. The V end was cut by 8 bases, the J end by 0 bases, with 8 bases between. This CDR3 spans 13 amino acids. Germline CDR1 reads MDHEN; CDR2 reads SYDVKM. CDR3 protein: CASGFSSYNEQFF. As DNA, the CDR3 is TGTGCCAGCGGCTTTAGCTCCTACAATGAGCAGTTCTTC.

The rearrangement uses TRBV24-1 and TRBJ2-3; no firm D call. Germline V gene sequence: CDR1 KGHDR, CDR2 SFDVKD. V shed 7 bases and J shed 2 bases, with 3 bases lying between them. CDR3 length: 11 residues. For the CDR3, the DNA is TGTGCCACCAGCCTCACAGATACGCAGTATTTT. Protein product: CATSLTDTQYF.

As concerns this clonotype: A junction end diverges from the germline sequence, so it may reflect a read error. This sequence joins TRBV2 and TRBJ2-5; TRBD2 aligns across 12 bases. The germline V gene has CDR1 SNHLY and CDR2 FYNNEI. The length of the CDR3 is 19 residues. Written as DNA, the CDR3 is TGTACCAGCACTTTAAGCTCTAGCGGGAGGGCCTCCTCAAGGGAGACCCAGTACTTC. It translates to CTSTLSSSGRASSRETQYF.

This chain's CDR3 is CSARATGRTNEKLFF. For the CDR3, the DNA is TGCAGTGCTAGAGCCACAGGGCGGACTAATGAAAAACTGTTTTTT. This chain joins TRBV20-1 and TRBJ1-4, with D perhaps TRBD1 (6 bases). V lost 1 base and J 2 bases, leaving 11 bases between the germline ends. The CDR3 is 15 amino acids. Germline CDR1 DFQATT, CDR2 SNEGSKA (reference sequence).

The gene calls are TRBV20-1 and TRBJ1-6; D not certain. Between the trimmed V and J ends, which lost 5 bases and 7 bases, there was a span of 18 bases. This CDR3 spans 15 amino acids. Germline V gene data show CDR1 as DFQATT and CDR2 as SNEGSKA (reference sequence). The CDR3 bases are TGCAGTGCTGAAAAGAGGCCGGGTGGAAATTCACCCCTCCACTTT. Protein product: CSAEKRPGGNSPLHF.

The rearrangement links TRBV5-5 to TRBJ2-2; no reliable D call. CDR1 and CDR2 from the germline V gene are SGHKS and YYEKEE (reference sequence). Trimming took off 3 bases at V and 2 bases at J, with 8 bases between the two ends. CDR3 length: 14 residues. The chain's CDR3 is CASSSIRNTGELFF. The CDR3 region has the DNA TGTGCCAGCAGCTCCATAAGAAACACCGGGGAGCTGTTTTTT. The full variable domain, in which reference TRBV5-5 and TRBJ2-2 provide the parts outside the CDR3, is DAGVTQSPTHLIKTRGQQVTLRCSPISGHKSVSWYQQVLGQGPQFIFQYYEKEERGRGNFPDRFSARQFPNYSSELNVNALLLGDSALYLCASSSIRNTGELFFGEGSRLTVL.

The CDR3 sequence is CASSYNVYREAFF. DNA of the CDR3: TGTGCCAGCAGTTACAACGTCTACCGGGAAGCTTTCTTT. V and J are TRBV6-2 or TRBV6-3 and TRBJ1-1; D ambiguous. Germline CDR1 is MNHEY and CDR2 is SVGEGT. The CDR3 has 13 residues. V lost 2 bases and J lost 8, with 12 bases in between.

V gene TRBV7-2 combines with J gene TRBJ2-3; 7 positions agree with TRBD2. After removal of 5 bases from V and 4 bases from J, the junction contained 9 bases not matched to a gene. Germline V gene sequence: CDR1 SGHTA, CDR2 FQGNSA. This CDR3 region has 15 residues. CDR3 sequence: CASSPIRREADTQYF. The DNA for the CDR3 is TGTGCCAGCAGCCCCATTAGACGGGAGGCAGATACGCAGTATTTT.

This clonotype was observed a handful of times. V gene TRBV2 combines with J gene TRBJ2-5, with D unclear. The length of the CDR3 is 14 residues. Germline V gene lookup returns CDR1 SNHLY and CDR2 FYNNEI. V lost 1 base and J 1 base, leaving 7 bases between the germline ends. The CDR3 region has the DNA TGTGCCAGCAGTGAAGAACATTTCCAAGAGACCCAGTACTTC. The encoded protein is CASSEEHFQETQYF.

The chain recombines TRBV7-9 with TRBJ2-7, with 7 positions matching TRBD2. In germline, CDR1 is SEHNR, CDR2 FQNEAQ (reference sequence). CDR3 length: 13 amino acids. After removal of 1 base from V and 4 bases from J, the junction contained 1 base not matched to a gene. CDR3 amino acids: CASSLVGRYEQYV. CDR3 bases: TGTGCCAGCAGCTTAGTCGGGAGGTACGAGCAGTACGTC.

The chain uses TRBV10-3 and TRBJ1-4; 8 nucleotides line up with TRBD1. There are 12 residues in the CDR3. The ends lost 10 bases at V and 7 bases at J; junction bases unmatched: 5. Germline CDR1 is ENHRY and CDR2 is SYGVKD. The CDR3 loop reads CATRGTGEKLFF. DNA for the CDR3: TGTGCCACAAGAGGGACAGGTGAAAAACTGTTTTTT.

This clonotype was counted only a few times. The chain employs TRBV12-3 or TRBV12-4 and TRBJ2-3; D is undetermined. V was pared by 4 bases and J by 1 base, with 12 bases between. This CDR3 comprises 15 residues. CDR3 coding DNA: TGTGCCAGCAGTTCGGACGAGCGCCGCACAGATACGCAGTATTTT. Translation gives CASSSDERRTDTQYF.

This chain links TRBV28 with TRBJ2-5; D may be TRBD1 or TRBD2 (6 bases each). The CDR3 sequence is 13 residues long. Germline lookup yields CDR1 MDHEN and CDR2 SYDVKM. The germline V and J ends were trimmed by 7 bases and 4 bases, with 13 bases remaining between them. In DNA form, the CDR3 reads TGTGCCAGCAAGACGGGGGCCCCAGAGACCCAGTACTTC. Translation gives CASKTGAPETQYF.

With regard to this clonotype: In this CDR3 the conserved last residue, phenylalanine or tryptophan, is missing, so a read error is likely. The limits of the CDR3 on the DNA are not certain, so only TCRdb's listed CDR3 is given. This chain links TRBV5-1 with TRBJ2-7; the table gives TRBD2 as D, unverified against the DNA. The CDR3 length equals 12 residues, ends included. Germline V gives CDR1 SGHRS, CDR2 YFSETQ. This CDR3 reads CASIPPERATPM.

The sample holds a few counts of this clonotype. This chain links TRBV24-1 with TRBJ2-1, with 11 positions matching TRBD2. The CDR3 is 15 residues long. Germline CDR1 and CDR2: KGHDR and SFDVKD. The junction had 4 bases not matched to a gene; V was cut back by 9 bases and J by 1 base. The CDR3 DNA follows: TGTGCCACCGGATTAGCGGGAGGGTCCTACAATGAGCAGTTCTTC. Protein sequence: CATGLAGGSYNEQFF.

This chain joins TRBV20-1 and TRBJ1-2, with a tentative D call TRBD1 (5 bases). CDR3 length: 15 residues. Trimming removed 4 bases from V and 8 bases from J, with 23 bases in between. Germline assignment: CDR1 DFQATT and CDR2 SNEGSKA (reference sequence). The CDR3 loop is CSATGTGKLYYGYTF. CDR3 in DNA: TGCAGTGCTACCGGGACTGGGAAATTATATTACGGCTACACCTTC.